This T cell receptor (beta chain) was identified in a study of cytomegalovirus exposure and HLA in healthy donors. Findings and caveats of the study: Accurate prediction of HLA-A and HLA-B alleles (for most subjects) was reportedly achieved from TCR beta sequences. As was reported, the classifier diagnosed cytomegalovirus status with high specificity and sensitivity.

Trimming removed 1 base at V and 2 bases at J, with 6 bases between. This CDR3 has 15 amino acids. From germline, CDR1 is MGHRA and CDR2 YSYEKL. A multiplex PCR was run with 60 Vbeta primers and 13 Jbeta primers. Original data processing: The authors later counted about 80 million unique TCR beta chains, approximately 12 million of them shared. The method was immunoSEQ multiplex PCR; TCRdb's version includes in-frame clones alone and lacks a portion of them. That table supplies the V and J calls and clone size; D and trimming were determined from the DNA. The table includes over 150,000 clones, approximately 75% detected once. This clone was seen more than once but under ten times. Its specificity is not known.

The clonotype was recovered from a man younger than 40 in good health and CMV-seropositive. The V and J genes are TRBV4-1 and TRBJ2-6, with no clear D. Specimen: PBMCs. The CDR3 DNA sequence: TGCGCCAGCAGCCAAGGAGGAGCTGGGGCCAACGTCCTGACTTTC. This sequence encodes CASSQGGAGANVLTF.